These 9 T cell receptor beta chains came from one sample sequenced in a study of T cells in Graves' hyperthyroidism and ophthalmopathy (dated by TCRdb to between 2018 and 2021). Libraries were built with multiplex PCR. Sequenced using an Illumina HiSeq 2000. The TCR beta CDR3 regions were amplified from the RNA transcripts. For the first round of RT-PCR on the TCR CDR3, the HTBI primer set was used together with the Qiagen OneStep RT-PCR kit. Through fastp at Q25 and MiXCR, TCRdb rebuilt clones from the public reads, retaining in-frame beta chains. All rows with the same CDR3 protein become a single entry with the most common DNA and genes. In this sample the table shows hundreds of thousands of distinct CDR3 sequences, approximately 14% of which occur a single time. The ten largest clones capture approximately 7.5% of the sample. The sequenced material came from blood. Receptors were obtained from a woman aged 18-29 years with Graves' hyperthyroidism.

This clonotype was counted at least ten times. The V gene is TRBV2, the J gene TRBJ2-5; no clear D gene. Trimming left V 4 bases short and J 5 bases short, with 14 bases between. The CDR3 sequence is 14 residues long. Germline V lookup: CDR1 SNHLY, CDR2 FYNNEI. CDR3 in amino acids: CASSGPALGETQYF. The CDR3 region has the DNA TGTGCCAGCAGTGGGCCAGCCCTGGGGGAGACCCAGTACTTC.

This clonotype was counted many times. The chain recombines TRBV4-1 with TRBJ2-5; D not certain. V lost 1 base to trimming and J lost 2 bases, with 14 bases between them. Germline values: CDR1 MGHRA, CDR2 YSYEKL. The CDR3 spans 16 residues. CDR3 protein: CASSQVATGEQETQYF. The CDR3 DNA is TGCGCCAGCAGCCAAGTGGCGACTGGCGAACAAGAGACCCAGTACTTC.

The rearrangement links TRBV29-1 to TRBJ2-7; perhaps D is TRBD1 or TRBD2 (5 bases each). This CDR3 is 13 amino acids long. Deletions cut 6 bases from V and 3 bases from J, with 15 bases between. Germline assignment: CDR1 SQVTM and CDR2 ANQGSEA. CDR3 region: CSVYLTRGYEQYF. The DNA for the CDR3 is TGCAGCGTGTACCTCACGAGGGGCTACGAGCAGTACTTC.

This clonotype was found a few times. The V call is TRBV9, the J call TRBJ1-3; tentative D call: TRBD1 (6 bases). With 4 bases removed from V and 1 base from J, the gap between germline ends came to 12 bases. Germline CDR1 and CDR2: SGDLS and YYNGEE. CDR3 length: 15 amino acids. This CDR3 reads CASSRDTGSGNTIYF. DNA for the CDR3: TGTGCCAGCAGCCGCGATACAGGGTCTGGAAACACCATATATTTT.

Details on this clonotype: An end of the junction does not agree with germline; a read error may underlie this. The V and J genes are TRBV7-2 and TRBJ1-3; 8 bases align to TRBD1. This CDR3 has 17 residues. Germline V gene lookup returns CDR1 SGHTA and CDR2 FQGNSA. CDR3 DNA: TGTGCCAGCAGCTTAAACAGGGGGTCGAGCTCTGGAACCACCATATATTTT. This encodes CASSLNRGSSSGTTIYF.

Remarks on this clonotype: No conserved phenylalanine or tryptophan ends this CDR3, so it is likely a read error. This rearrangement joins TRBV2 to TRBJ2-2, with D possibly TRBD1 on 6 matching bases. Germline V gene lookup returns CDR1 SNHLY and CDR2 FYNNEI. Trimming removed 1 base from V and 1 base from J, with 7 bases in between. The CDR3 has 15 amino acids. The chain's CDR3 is CASSEETGNTGELFL. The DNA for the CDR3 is TGTGCCAGCAGTGAAGAGACAGGGAACACCGGGGAGCTGTTTCTT.

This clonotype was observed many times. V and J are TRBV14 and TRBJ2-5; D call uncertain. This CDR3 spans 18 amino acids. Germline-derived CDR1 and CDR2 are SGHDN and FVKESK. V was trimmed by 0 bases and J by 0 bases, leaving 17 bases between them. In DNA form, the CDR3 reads TGTGCCAGCAGCCAAGATACAAGTGAGAGGCCGCACCAAGAGACCCAGTACTTC. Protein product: CASSQDTSERPHQETQYF.

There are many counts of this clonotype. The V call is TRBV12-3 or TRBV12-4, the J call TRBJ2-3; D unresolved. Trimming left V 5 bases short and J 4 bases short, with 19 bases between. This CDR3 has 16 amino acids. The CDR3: CASSLGQASRADTQYF. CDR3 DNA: TGTGCCAGCAGTCTAGGGCAGGCCTCACGGGCAGATACGCAGTATTTT.

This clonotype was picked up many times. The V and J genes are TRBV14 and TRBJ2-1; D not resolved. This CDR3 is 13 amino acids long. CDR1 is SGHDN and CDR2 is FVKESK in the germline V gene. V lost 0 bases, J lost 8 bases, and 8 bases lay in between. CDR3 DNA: TGTGCCAGCAGCCAAGATGTCTCGGATGAGCAGTTCTTC. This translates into CASSQDVSDEQFF.